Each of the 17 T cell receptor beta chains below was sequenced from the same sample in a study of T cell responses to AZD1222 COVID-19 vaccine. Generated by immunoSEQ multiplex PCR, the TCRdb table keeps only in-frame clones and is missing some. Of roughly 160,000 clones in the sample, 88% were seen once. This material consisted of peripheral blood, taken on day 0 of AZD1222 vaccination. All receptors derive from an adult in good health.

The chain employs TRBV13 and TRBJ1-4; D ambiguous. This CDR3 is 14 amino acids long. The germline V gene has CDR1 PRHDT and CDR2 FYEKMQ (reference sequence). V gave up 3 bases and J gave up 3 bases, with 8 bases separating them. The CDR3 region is CASSFAGSNEKLFF. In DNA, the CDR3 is TGTGCCAGCAGCTTCGCAGGCTCTAATGAAAAACTGTTTTTT.

In nucleotides, the CDR3 is TGTGCCATCAGCGAGAAAGAGGGGATCGGCACTGAAGCTTTCTTT. It yields the protein CAISEKEGIGTEAFF. This chain connects TRBV10-3 to TRBJ1-1; D may be TRBD1 (5 bases). V was pared by 6 bases and J by 4 bases, with 18 bases between. The CDR3 totals 15 residues. Germline loops: CDR1 ENHRY, CDR2 SYGVKD.

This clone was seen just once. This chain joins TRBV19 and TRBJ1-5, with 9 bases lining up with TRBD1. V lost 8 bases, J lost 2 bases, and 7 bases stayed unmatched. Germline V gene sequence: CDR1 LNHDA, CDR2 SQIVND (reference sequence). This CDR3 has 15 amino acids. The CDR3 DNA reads TGTGCCAGTGGGGGACAGGGACTGGGCAATCAGCCCCAGCATTTT. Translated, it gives CASGGQGLGNQPQHF.

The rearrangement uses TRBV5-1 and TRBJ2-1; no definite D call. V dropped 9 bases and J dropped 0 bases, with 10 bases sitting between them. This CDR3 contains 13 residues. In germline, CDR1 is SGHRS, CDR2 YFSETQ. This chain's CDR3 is CATRIGSYNEQFF. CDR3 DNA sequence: TGCGCCACCCGAATCGGCTCCTACAATGAGCAGTTCTTC.

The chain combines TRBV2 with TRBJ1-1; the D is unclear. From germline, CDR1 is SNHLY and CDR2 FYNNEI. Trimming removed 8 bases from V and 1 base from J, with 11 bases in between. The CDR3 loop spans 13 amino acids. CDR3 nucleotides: TGTGCCAGCGGACCAGCGGGGAACACTGAAGCTTTCTTT. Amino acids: CASGPAGNTEAFF.

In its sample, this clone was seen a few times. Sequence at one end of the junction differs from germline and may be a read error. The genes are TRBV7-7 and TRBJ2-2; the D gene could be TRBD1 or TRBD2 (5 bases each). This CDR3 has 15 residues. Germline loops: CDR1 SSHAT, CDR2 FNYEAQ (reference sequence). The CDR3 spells CASSLEGSTGTELFF. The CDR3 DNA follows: TGTGCTAGCAGCTTGGAAGGTTCCACCGGGACGGAGCTGTTTTTT. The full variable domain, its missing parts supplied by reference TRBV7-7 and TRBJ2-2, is GAGVSQSPRYKVTKRGQDVTLRCDPISSHATLYWYQQALGQGPEFLTYFNYEAQPDKSGLPSDRFSAERPEGSISTLTIQRTEQRDSAMYRCASSLEGSTGTELFFGEGSRLTVL.

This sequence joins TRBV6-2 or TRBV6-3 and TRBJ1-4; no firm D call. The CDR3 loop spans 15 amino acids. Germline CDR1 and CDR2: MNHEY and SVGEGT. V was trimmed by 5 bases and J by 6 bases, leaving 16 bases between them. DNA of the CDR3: TGTGCCAGCAGTGCCTCGATGGTGGCTGATGAAAAACTGTTTTTT. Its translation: CASSASMVADEKLFF.

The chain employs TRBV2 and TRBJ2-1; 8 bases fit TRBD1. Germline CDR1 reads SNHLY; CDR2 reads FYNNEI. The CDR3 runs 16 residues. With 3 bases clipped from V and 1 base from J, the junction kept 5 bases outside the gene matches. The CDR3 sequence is CASSDRGLSSYNEQFF. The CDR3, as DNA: TGTGCCAGCAGTGACAGGGGGCTGAGTTCCTACAATGAGCAGTTCTTC. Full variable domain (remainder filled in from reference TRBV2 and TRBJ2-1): EPEVTQTPSHQVTQMGQEVILRCVPISNHLYFYWYRQILGQKVEFLVSFYNNEISEKSEIFDDQFSVERPDGSNFTLKIRSTKLEDSAMYFCASSDRGLSSYNEQFFGPGTRLTVL.

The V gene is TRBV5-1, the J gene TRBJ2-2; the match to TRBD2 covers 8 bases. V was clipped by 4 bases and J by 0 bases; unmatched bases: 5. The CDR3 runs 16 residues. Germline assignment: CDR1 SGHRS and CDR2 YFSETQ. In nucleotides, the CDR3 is TGCGCCAGCAGCCTCCCACTAGCGGCGAACACCGGGGAGCTGTTTTTT. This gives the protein CASSLPLAANTGELFF.

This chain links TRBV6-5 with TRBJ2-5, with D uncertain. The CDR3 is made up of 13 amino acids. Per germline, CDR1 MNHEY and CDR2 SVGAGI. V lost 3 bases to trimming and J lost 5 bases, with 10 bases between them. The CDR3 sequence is CASSYGQVETQYF. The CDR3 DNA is TGTGCCAGCAGTTATGGTCAGGTGGAGACCCAGTACTTC.

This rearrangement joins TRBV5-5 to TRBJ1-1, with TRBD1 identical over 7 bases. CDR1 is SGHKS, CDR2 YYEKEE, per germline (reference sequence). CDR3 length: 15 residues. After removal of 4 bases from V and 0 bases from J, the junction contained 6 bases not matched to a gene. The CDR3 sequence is CASSPGQLMNTEAFF. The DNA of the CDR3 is TGTGCCAGCAGCCCGGGACAGCTTATGAACACTGAAGCTTTCTTT.

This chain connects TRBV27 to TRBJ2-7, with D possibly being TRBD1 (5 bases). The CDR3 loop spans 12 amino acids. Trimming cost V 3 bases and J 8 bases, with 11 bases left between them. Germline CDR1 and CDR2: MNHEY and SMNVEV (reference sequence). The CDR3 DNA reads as TGTGCCAGCAGTTTTTCAGGGATTAAGCAGTACTTC. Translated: CASSFSGIKQYF.

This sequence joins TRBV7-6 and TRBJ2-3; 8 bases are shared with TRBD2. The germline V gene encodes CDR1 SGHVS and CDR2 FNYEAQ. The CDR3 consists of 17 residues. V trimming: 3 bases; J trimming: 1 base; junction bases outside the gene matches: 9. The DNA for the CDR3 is TGTGCCAGCAGCTTGGTCCGCGGGGGGCTGGGCACAGATACGCAGTATTTT. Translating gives CASSLVRGGLGTDTQYF.

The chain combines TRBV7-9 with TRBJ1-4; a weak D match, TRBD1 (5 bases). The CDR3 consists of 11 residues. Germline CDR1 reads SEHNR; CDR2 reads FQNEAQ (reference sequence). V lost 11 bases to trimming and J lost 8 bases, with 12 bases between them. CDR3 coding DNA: TGTGCCGCCCTAAAGGGGGAAAAACTGTTTTTT. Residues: CAALKGEKLFF.

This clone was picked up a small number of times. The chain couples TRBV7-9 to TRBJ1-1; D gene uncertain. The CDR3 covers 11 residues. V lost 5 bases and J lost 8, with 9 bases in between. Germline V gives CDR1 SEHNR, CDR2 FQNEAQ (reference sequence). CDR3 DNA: TGTGCCAGCAGCCGGACGGAGGAAGCTTTCTTT. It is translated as CASSRTEEAFF.

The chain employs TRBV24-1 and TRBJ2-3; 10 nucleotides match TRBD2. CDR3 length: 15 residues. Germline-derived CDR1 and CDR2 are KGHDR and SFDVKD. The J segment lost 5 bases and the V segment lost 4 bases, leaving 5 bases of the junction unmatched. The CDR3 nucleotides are TGTGCCACCAGTGACCCTAGCGGGAGTATAGATACGCAGTATTTT. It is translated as CATSDPSGSIDTQYF.

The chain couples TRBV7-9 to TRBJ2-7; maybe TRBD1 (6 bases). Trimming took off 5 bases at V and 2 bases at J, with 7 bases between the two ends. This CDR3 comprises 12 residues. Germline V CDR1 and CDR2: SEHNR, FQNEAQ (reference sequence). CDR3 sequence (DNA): TGTGCCAGCAGCCAGGGGCCCTACGAGCAGTACTTC. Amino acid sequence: CASSQGPYEQYF.